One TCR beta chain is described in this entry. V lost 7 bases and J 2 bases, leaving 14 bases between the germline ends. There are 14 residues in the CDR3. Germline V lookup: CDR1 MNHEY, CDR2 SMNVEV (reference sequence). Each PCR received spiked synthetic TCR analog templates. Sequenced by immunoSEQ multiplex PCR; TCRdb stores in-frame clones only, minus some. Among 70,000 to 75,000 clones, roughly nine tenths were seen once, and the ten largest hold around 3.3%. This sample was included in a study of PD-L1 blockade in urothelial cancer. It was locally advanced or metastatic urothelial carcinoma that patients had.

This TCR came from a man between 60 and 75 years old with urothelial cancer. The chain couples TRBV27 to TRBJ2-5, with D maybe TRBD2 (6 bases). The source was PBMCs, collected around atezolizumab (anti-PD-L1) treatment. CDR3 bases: TGTGCCAGCAAGTTTAGACTAGGTCAAGAGACCCAGTACTTC. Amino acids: CASKFRLGQETQYF.